A single sample is the source of the 11 T cell receptor beta chains below, sequenced in a study of shared clonotypes between healthy human individuals. The protocol was immunoSEQ multiplex PCR, while the TCRdb copy is restricted to in-frame clones and leaves out a portion. The sample includes about 490,000 clones, roughly 80% seen only once; the top ten take 12%. Input material: PBMCs. The receptors derive from a woman between 40 and 55 years old in good health. Some clones in this sample may be carry-over from other donors' samples.

The V and J genes are TRBV5-1 and TRBJ2-7; the D gene is possibly TRBD1 (7 bases). Germline loops: CDR1 SGHRS, CDR2 YFSETQ. The germline V and J ends were trimmed by 0 bases and 2 bases, with 12 bases remaining between them. The CDR3 is made up of 15 amino acids. Here the CDR3 DNA reads TGCGCCAGCAGCTTGGGTCCAGGGGGGCCCTACGAGCAGTACTTC. Protein: CASSLGPGGPYEQYF. The full variable domain, its missing parts supplied by reference TRBV5-1 and TRBJ2-7, is KAGVTQTPRYLIKTRGQQVTLSCSPISGHRSVSWYQQTPGQGLQFLFEYFSETQRNKGNFPGRFSGRQFSNSRSEMNVSTLELGDSALYLCASSLGPGGPYEQYFGPGTRLTVT.

Points on this clone: The junction departs from the called germline gene at one end, perhaps through a read error. CDR3 in amino acids: CASSDSPLGGRIF. The CDR3 DNA sequence: TGTGCCAGCAGTGATTCACCTCTAGGGGGTCGAATCTTC. The V call is TRBV6-1, the J call TRBJ2-1; possible D gene TRBD1, 6 bases. The germline gives CDR1 MNHNS, CDR2 SASEGT. The CDR3 has 13 amino acids.

With respect to this clone: The likely explanation is a read error, given a far larger clone one base away. The sample has other DNA sequences that encode this CDR3 too. This chain uses TRBV30 with TRBJ2-7; 8 bases agree with TRBD1. CDR3 size: 15 residues. Germline V CDR1 and CDR2: GTSNPN, SVGIG (reference sequence). The ends lost 4 bases at V and 7 bases at J; junction bases unmatched: 15. CDR3: CAWISLQGAFYEQYF. As DNA, the CDR3 is TGTGCCTGGATATCCCTGCAGGGGGCTTTTTATGAGCAGTACTTC.

The rearrangement joins TRBV29-1 to TRBJ1-4; 7 bases are shared with TRBD1. The CDR3 totals 16 residues. Per the germline V gene, CDR1 is SQVTM and CDR2 is ANQGSEA. The ends lost 4 bases at V and 0 bases at J; junction bases unmatched: 8. The CDR3 protein is CSVGGRGGSTNEKLFF. The CDR3 nucleotides read TGCAGCGTTGGCGGCAGGGGGGGATCAACTAATGAAAAACTGTTTTTT.

The CDR3 DNA reads TGTGCCAGCAGCTTATCTCTCTACGAGCAGTACTTC. Amino acid sequence: CASSLSLYEQYF. This chain uses TRBV7-9 with TRBJ2-7; D not resolved. V was shortened by 2 bases and J by 3 bases, with 5 bases between the two germline ends. The CDR3 runs to 12 residues. Germline CDR1 reads SEHNR; CDR2 reads FQNEAQ (reference sequence).

In regard to this clone: A read error likely explains this, since a far larger clone differs by one base. The chain is built from TRBV5-1 and TRBJ2-2; weak D call: TRBD2 (6 bases). Germline V gene data show CDR1 as SGHRS and CDR2 as YFSETQ. There are 15 residues in the CDR3. The CDR3 DNA sequence: TGCGCCAGCAGCTTGGACAGGCGGGGCACCGTGGAGCTGTTTTTT. Translation gives CASSLDRRGTVELFF. The full variable domain, completed using reference TRBV5-1 and TRBJ2-2, is KAGVTQTPRYLIKTRGQQVTLSCSPISGHRSVSWYQQTPGQGLQFLFEYFSETQRNKGNFPGRFSGRQFSNSRSEMNVSTLELGDSALYLCASSLDRRGTVELFFGEGSRLTVL.

V gene TRBV6-5 combines with J gene TRBJ2-7, with 10 positions matching TRBD2. The CDR3 spans 15 residues. V shed 5 bases, J shed 2 bases, and the junction held 6 bases outside the gene matches. Germline V gene data show CDR1 as MNHEY and CDR2 as SVGAGI. CDR3 sequence reads: CASSKLAGLAYEQYF. The CDR3 DNA is TGTGCCAGCAGTAAACTAGCGGGATTGGCCTACGAGCAGTACTTC.

The sample holds many counts of this clone. The V gene is TRBV7-8, the J gene TRBJ2-1, with 14 bases identical to TRBD2. J was trimmed by 8 bases and V by 1 base; bases with no gene match: 10. Germline V CDR1 and CDR2: SGHVS, FQNEAQ. The CDR3 contains 18 residues. This chain's CDR3 is CASSLEARLAGGSYEQFF. The CDR3 nucleotides read TGTGCCAGCAGCTTAGAAGCCAGACTAGCGGGAGGGAGTTATGAGCAGTTCTTC.

This clone occurred a few times. The chain couples TRBV30 to TRBJ2-7; maybe TRBD1 (5 bases). The CDR3 covers 15 residues. Germline V CDR1 and CDR2: GTSNPN, SVGIG (reference sequence). Between the trimmed V and J ends, which lost 0 bases and 0 bases, there was a span of 12 bases. The CDR3 nucleotides are TGTGCCTGGAGTGTACACAGGATCCTCTCCTACGAGCAGTACTTC. Amino acids: CAWSVHRILSYEQYF.

Concerning this clone: This likely reflects a read error, since a far larger clone is one base away. The chain is built from TRBV28 and TRBJ1-2; 8 bases agree with TRBD1. Germline-derived CDR1 and CDR2 are MDHEN and SYDVKM. CDR3 length: 15 amino acids. The V and J ends lost 6 bases and 9 bases, in that order; junction bases with no gene match: 15. The CDR3 here is CASRPPAGQGSCYTF. CDR3 DNA sequence: TGTGCCAGCAGACCCCCCGCAGGACAGGGTAGCTGCTACACCTTC.

On this clone itself: The junction departs from germline at one end; a sequencing error may be responsible. The V call is TRBV10-3, the J call TRBJ1-2, with 11 bases matching TRBD1. CDR1 is ENHRY, CDR2 SYGVKD, per germline. CDR3 length: 16 amino acids. CDR3 DNA sequence: TGTGCCAGCAGTGAAGCTGGGACAGGGGGGAAAGGTGGCTACACCTTC. Encoded protein: CASSEAGTGGKGGYTF.